The clone carrying this T cell receptor beta chain was counted many times. The target antigen is unknown. Time point in this sample: patch test 2, 6 weeks after DPC sensitization. Treatment noted: therapeutic diphenylcyclopropenone sensitization with weekly scalp DPC. This record comes from a study of human T cells and chemical hapten exposure. Study-wide findings and caveats: Sensitizing to DPC left TCRs with a frequency above 1 in 1000 unaltered.

In TCRdb, the RACE reads were re-called with MiXCR into one record per CDR3 protein. The sample yields some 79,000 distinct CDR3 sequences, more than 9% seen once. The CDR3 covers 14 residues. CDR1 and CDR2 (germline): LGHDT, YNNKEL (reference sequence). Trimming pared 4 bases from V and 8 bases from J, leaving 17 bases between. The rearrangement joins TRBV3-1 to TRBJ1-2; D unresolved. This specimen was whole blood, taken in connection with sensitization to the hapten diphenylcyclopropenone (DPC). The sequence derives from a woman between 45 and 65 years old with alopecia areata. Some clones in this sample may be carry-over from other donors' samples. CDR3 amino acids: CASSPLGRFDGYTF. The CDR3 DNA follows: TGTGCCAGCAGCCCGCTCGGACGGTTTGACGGCTACACCTTC.